These T cell receptor beta chains were read from a single sample in a study of blood T cell repertoires in COVID-19. Sequencing used immunoSEQ multiplex PCR; TCRdb keeps in-frame clones, though not all of them. The profile shows 200,000 to 300,000 clones, around 84% of them singletons. The sequencing input was peripheral blood. The receptors derive from a man aged 35 to 55 who had recovered from COVID-19. Both conserved end residues are part of each CDR3. A D gene is named only where the DNA matches it firmly. Expanded clones are given a class, and other clones once, few, many or no size at all.

abundance: .; j_gene: TRBJ2-7; d_gene: .; v_gene: TRBV20-1; CDR3aa: CSAEDGYEQYF; CDR3nt: TGCAGTGCAGAAGACGGGTACGAGCAGTACTTC
abundance: .; j_gene: TRBJ2-3; d_gene: .; v_gene: TRBV7-8; CDR3aa: CASSLGQIVDTQYF; CDR3nt: TGTGCCAGCAGCCTCGGACAGATCGTAGATACGCAGTATTTT
abundance: .; j_gene: TRBJ2-7; d_gene: TRBD2; v_gene: TRBV19; CDR3aa: CASSMGATSVPYEQYF; CDR3nt: TGTGCCAGTAGTATGGGAGCGACTAGCGTCCCCTACGAGCAGTACTTC
abundance: .; j_gene: TRBJ2-2; d_gene: .; v_gene: TRBV7-2; CDR3aa: CASSYTGAGELFF; CDR3nt: TGTGCCAGCAGTTATACCGGGGCCGGGGAGCTGTTTTTT
abundance: many; j_gene: TRBJ2-7; d_gene: .; v_gene: TRBV9; CDR3aa: CASSVGVGSYEQYF; CDR3nt: TGTGCCAGCAGCGTAGGTGTCGGGTCCTACGAGCAGTACTTC
abundance: .; j_gene: TRBJ2-1; d_gene: TRBD2; v_gene: TRBV4-3; CDR3aa: CASSRNAGQGLAGGPGAEQFF; CDR3nt: TGCGCCAGCAGCCGCAACGCGGGACAGGGTCTAGCGGGGGGGCCGGGTGCTGAGCAGTTCTTC
abundance: once; j_gene: TRBJ1-6; d_gene: .; v_gene: TRBV30; CDR3aa: CAWRREEFNSPLHF; CDR3nt: TGTGCCTGGAGGCGGGAAGAATTTAATTCACCCCTCCACTTT
abundance: .; j_gene: TRBJ2-1; d_gene: .; v_gene: TRBV5-1; CDR3aa: CASSLVPSVYNEQFF; CDR3nt: TGCGCCAGCAGCTTGGTTCCTAGCGTATACAATGAGCAGTTCTTC
abundance: .; j_gene: TRBJ2-7; d_gene: TRBD1; v_gene: TRBV5-4; CDR3aa: CASSLGGTGAYEQYF; CDR3nt: TGTGCCAGCAGCTTGGGGGGGACAGGGGCCTACGAGCAGTACTTC
abundance: .; j_gene: TRBJ1-1; d_gene: TRBD1; v_gene: TRBV19; CDR3aa: CASSIETGTGGMNTEAFF; CDR3nt: TGTGCCAGTAGTATTGAAACGGGGACAGGGGGCATGAACACTGAAGCTTTCTTT
abundance: .; j_gene: TRBJ2-6; d_gene: .; v_gene: TRBV6-5; CDR3aa: CASSYYDISGANVLTF; CDR3nt: TGTGCCAGCAGTTACTATGACATCTCTGGGGCCAACGTCCTGACTTTC
abundance: .; j_gene: TRBJ2-5; d_gene: .; v_gene: TRBV7-2; CDR3aa: CASSLGVGWGDPETQYF; CDR3nt: TGTGCCAGCAGCTTAGGTGTAGGGTGGGGGGACCCAGAGACCCAGTACTTC
abundance: .; j_gene: TRBJ2-7; d_gene: .; v_gene: TRBV9; CDR3aa: CASSMGSRTYEQYF; CDR3nt: TGTGCCAGCAGCATGGGCTCCAGGACCTACGAGCAGTACTTC
abundance: .; j_gene: TRBJ2-5; d_gene: TRBD2; v_gene: TRBV10-3; CDR3aa: CAISESAGAQTQYF; CDR3nt: TGTGCCATCAGTGAGTCAGCGGGGGCCCAGACCCAGTACTTC
abundance: .; j_gene: TRBJ2-2; d_gene: .; v_gene: TRBV4-1; CDR3aa: CASSQGQTGTGELFF; CDR3nt: TGCGCCAGCAGCCAAGGACAAACCGGCACCGGGGAGCTGTTTTTT
abundance: .; j_gene: TRBJ1-5; d_gene: .; v_gene: TRBV19; CDR3aa: CASREDPHQPQHF; CDR3nt: TGTGCCAGTAGGGAGGACCCCCATCAGCCCCAGCATTTT
abundance: .; j_gene: TRBJ2-1; d_gene: .; v_gene: TRBV9; CDR3aa: CASSVGGGFNEQFF; CDR3nt: TGTGCCAGCAGCGTAGGTGGAGGGTTCAATGAGCAGTTCTTC
abundance: .; j_gene: TRBJ2-3; d_gene: TRBD1; v_gene: TRBV29-1; CDR3aa: CSLGRGLADTQYF; CDR3nt: TGCAGCCTAGGCAGGGGGCTGGCGGATACGCAGTATTTT
abundance: .; j_gene: TRBJ2-3; d_gene: .; v_gene: TRBV21-1; CDR3aa: CASSKKGTGESFGPDTQYF; CDR3nt: TGTGCCAGCAGCAAAAAGGGCACAGGGGAGAGTTTCGGGCCAGATACGCAGTATTTT
abundance: .; j_gene: TRBJ2-3; d_gene: TRBD2; v_gene: TRBV25-1; CDR3aa: CASPRRECGDTQYF; CDR3nt: TGTGCCAGCCCCAGGCGGGAGTGTGGAGATACGCAGTATTTT
abundance: .; j_gene: TRBJ1-2; d_gene: TRBD1; v_gene: TRBV7-9; CDR3aa: CASSLAGTGAINYGYTF; CDR3nt: TGTGCCAGCAGCTTAGCCGGGACAGGGGCTATAAACTATGGCTACACCTTC
abundance: .; j_gene: TRBJ2-2; d_gene: TRBD1; v_gene: TRBV29-1; CDR3aa: CSVKETGGDTGELFF; CDR3nt: TGCAGCGTGAAGGAGACAGGGGGCGACACCGGGGAGCTGTTTTTT
abundance: .; j_gene: TRBJ1-1; d_gene: .; v_gene: TRBV19; CDR3aa: CASSTAPGGNTEAFF; CDR3nt: TGTGCCAGTAGCACCGCGCCCGGGGGGAACACTGAAGCTTTCTTT
abundance: .; j_gene: TRBJ2-2; d_gene: TRBD2; v_gene: TRBV4-1; CDR3aa: CASSQIGLAGMNTGELFF; CDR3nt: TGCGCCAGCAGCCAGATAGGACTAGCGGGAATGAACACCGGGGAGCTGTTTTTT
abundance: .; j_gene: TRBJ2-5; d_gene: TRBD1; v_gene: TRBV6-5; CDR3aa: CASSWTGGVETQYF; CDR3nt: TGTGCCAGCAGTTGGACAGGGGGCGTGGAGACCCAGTACTTC
abundance: .; j_gene: TRBJ2-5; d_gene: TRBD1; v_gene: TRBV6-5; CDR3aa: CASSSRDRDQETQYF; CDR3nt: TGTGCCAGCAGTTCCAGGGACAGGGACCAAGAGACCCAGTACTTC
abundance: .; j_gene: TRBJ1-2; d_gene: .; v_gene: TRBV15; CDR3aa: CATSPLSQGPANYGYTF; CDR3nt: TGTGCCACCAGCCCTCTTTCGCAGGGCCCAGCTAACTATGGCTACACCTTC
abundance: .; j_gene: TRBJ2-2; d_gene: .; v_gene: TRBV18; CDR3aa: CASSLPFRAAGTGELFF; CDR3nt: TGTGCCAGCTCACTTCCTTTCCGGGCCGCAGGGACCGGGGAGCTGTTTTTT
abundance: .; j_gene: TRBJ2-7; d_gene: TRBD2; v_gene: TRBV7-9; CDR3aa: CASSRSGSDEQYF; CDR3nt: TGTGCCAGCAGCCGAAGCGGGAGCGACGAGCAGTACTTC
abundance: .; j_gene: TRBJ2-3; d_gene: TRBD2; v_gene: TRBV11-2; CDR3aa: CASSLTSDQTDTQYF; CDR3nt: TGTGCCAGCAGCCTAACTAGCGACCAAACAGATACGCAGTATTTT
abundance: .; j_gene: TRBJ2-1; d_gene: TRBD2; v_gene: TRBV5-1; CDR3aa: CASSSGLAGGNEQFF; CDR3nt: TGCGCCAGCAGCTCTGGACTAGCGGGGGGTAATGAGCAGTTCTTC
abundance: .; j_gene: TRBJ1-2; d_gene: TRBD1; v_gene: TRBV4-3; CDR3aa: CASSQEWTGVNGYTF; CDR3nt: TGCGCCAGCAGCCAAGAATGGACAGGGGTGAACGGCTACACCTTC
abundance: .; j_gene: TRBJ2-1; d_gene: .; v_gene: TRBV7-2; CDR3aa: CASSQPDSEQFF; CDR3nt: TGTGCCAGCAGCCAGCCCGACAGCGAGCAGTTCTTC
abundance: .; j_gene: TRBJ2-7; d_gene: .; v_gene: TRBV21-1; CDR3aa: CASSRVSGGPAYEQYF; CDR3nt: TGTGCCAGCAGCAGGGTTAGCGGGGGGCCGGCCTACGAGCAGTACTTC
abundance: .; j_gene: TRBJ2-1; d_gene: .; v_gene: TRBV4-1; CDR3aa: CASSHSSKLGLSSYNEQFF; CDR3nt: TGCGCCAGCAGCCACTCATCAAAGCTCGGTCTGAGCTCCTACAATGAGCAGTTCTTC
abundance: .; j_gene: TRBJ2-5; d_gene: .; v_gene: TRBV30; CDR3aa: CASEQEPSIRQETQYF; CDR3nt: TGTGCCTCGGAACAGGAACCCTCAATCCGGCAAGAGACCCAGTACTTC
abundance: .; j_gene: TRBJ2-7; d_gene: TRBD2; v_gene: TRBV7-2; CDR3aa: CASSSAPLGGGRYEQYF; CDR3nt: TGTGCCAGCAGCTCAGCCCCCCTGGGCGGGGGGCGCTACGAGCAGTACTTC
abundance: .; j_gene: TRBJ1-2; d_gene: .; v_gene: TRBV29-1; CDR3aa: CSVEGRVGTAGYGYTF; CDR3nt: TGCAGCGTTGAAGGACGTGTCGGGACTGCGGGCTATGGCTACACCTTC
abundance: once; j_gene: TRBJ2-1; d_gene: TRBD1; v_gene: TRBV18; CDR3aa: CASSPGWGTGHNEQFF; CDR3nt: TGTGCCAGCTCACCAGGATGGGGGACAGGACACAATGAGCAGTTCTTC
abundance: .; j_gene: TRBJ1-6; d_gene: .; v_gene: TRBV7-9; CDR3aa: CASSFMSSYNSPLHF; CDR3nt: TGTGCCAGCAGCTTCATGAGCTCCTATAATTCACCCCTCCACTTT
abundance: once; j_gene: TRBJ1-1; d_gene: .; v_gene: TRBV5-4; CDR3aa: CASSLETGVGTEAFF; CDR3nt: TGTGCCAGCAGCTTGGAAACGGGGGTGGGGACTGAAGCTTTCTTT
abundance: .; j_gene: TRBJ1-1; d_gene: .; v_gene: TRBV4-3; CDR3aa: CASSQEGEAFF; CDR3nt: TGCGCCAGCAGCCAGGAGGGTGAAGCTTTCTTT